Sequencing of this T cell receptor (beta chain) was carried out in a study of vaccination and CD4 T cells after COVID-19. Treatment specified: roughly nine-day PBMC culture with coronavirus spike peptide pools or control peptides (ViraFEST assay). This clonotype has just a few counts. Its matching antigen is unknown. The germline gene is not matched at one end of the junction; a read error may be the cause. The Oncomine TCR Beta short-read assay was applied to DNA of cultured CD4+ T cells. TCRdb fed the PCR reads into MiXCR, producing one record per CDR3 protein. The data show roughly 6,600 distinct CDR3 sequences, roughly 22% seen once. Germline-derived CDR1 and CDR2 are MNHNS and SASEGT. The CDR3 sequence is 15 residues long.

Sequenced material: CD4+ T cells from blood, cultured in vitro, taken after SARS-CoV-2 vaccination. This chain joins TRBV6-1 and TRBJ2-1; 9 bases are shared with TRBD2. The receptor comes from a human donor who had recovered from COVID-19. The CDR3 sequence is CASSPSGGRYTEQFF. The DNA for the CDR3 is TGTGCCAGCAGCCCCAGCGGGGGGCGCTACACTGAGCAGTTCTTC.